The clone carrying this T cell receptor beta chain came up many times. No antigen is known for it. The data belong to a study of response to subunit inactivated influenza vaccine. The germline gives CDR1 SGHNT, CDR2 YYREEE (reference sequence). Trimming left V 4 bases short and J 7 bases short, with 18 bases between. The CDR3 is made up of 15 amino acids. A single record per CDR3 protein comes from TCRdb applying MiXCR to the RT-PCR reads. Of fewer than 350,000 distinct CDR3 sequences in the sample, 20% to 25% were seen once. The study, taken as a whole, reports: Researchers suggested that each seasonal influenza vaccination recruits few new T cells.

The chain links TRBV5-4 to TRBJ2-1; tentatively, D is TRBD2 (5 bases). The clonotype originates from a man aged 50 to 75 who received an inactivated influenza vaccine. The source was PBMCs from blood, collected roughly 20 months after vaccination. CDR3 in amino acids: CASSPAAIAYNEQFF. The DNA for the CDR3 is TGTGCCAGCAGCCCTGCGGCGATAGCGTATAATGAGCAGTTCTTC.